This section outlines one T cell receptor (beta chain) sequence together with its context. The CDR3 consists of 16 residues. Looked up from germline, CDR1 is LGHDT and CDR2 is YNNKEL (reference sequence). Germline trimming cut 0 bases from V and 2 bases from J; bases unmatched to any gene: 5. TCRdb analysed the RT-PCR reads with MiXCR anew, one entry per CDR3 protein. The table lists 550,000 to 750,000 distinct CDR3 sequences, 14% of them singletons. Material: memory CD4+ T cells from blood. J is TRBJ2-3 and V is TRBV3-1, with 7 bases aligning to TRBD1. This sequence was found in a female donor in good health, serving as a healthy control. The CDR3 region is CASSQDRGLNTDTQYF. The CDR3 DNA is TGTGCCAGCAGCCAAGACAGGGGGTTAAACACAGATACGCAGTATTTT.